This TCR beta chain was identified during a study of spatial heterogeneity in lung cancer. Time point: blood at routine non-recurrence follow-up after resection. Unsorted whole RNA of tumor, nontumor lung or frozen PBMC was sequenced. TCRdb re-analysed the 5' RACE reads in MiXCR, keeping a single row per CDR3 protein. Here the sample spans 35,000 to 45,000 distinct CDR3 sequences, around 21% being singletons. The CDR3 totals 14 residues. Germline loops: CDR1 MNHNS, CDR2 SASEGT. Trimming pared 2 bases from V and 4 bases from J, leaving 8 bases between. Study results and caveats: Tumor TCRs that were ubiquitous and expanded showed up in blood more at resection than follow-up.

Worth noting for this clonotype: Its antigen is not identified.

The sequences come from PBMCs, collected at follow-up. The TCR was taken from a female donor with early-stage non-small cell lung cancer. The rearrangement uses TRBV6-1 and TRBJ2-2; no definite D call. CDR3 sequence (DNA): TGTGCCAGCAGTGAAAATACGGTCACCGGGGAGCTGTTTTTT. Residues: CASSENTVTGELFF.